The T cell receptor beta chain under discussion was sequenced for a study of T cell repertoires in cytomegalovirus infection. The wider study: Public TCR beta signatures were indicative of both CMV infection and a matching HLA type. Study-wide findings and caveats: Cumulated frequencies of public TCR beta families served to identify carriers of CMV plus the relevant HLA. CMV-specific TCR beta clonotypes restricted by HLA-C were the ones dominating the ex vivo response.

In regard to this clonotype: Antigen: not known.

The V gene lost 3 bases and the J gene lost 1 base, with 11 bases spanning the gap. The germline V gene has CDR1 SGHTA and CDR2 FQGNSA. This CDR3 region has 15 residues. TCRdb analysed the reads with MiXCR anew, one entry per CDR3 protein. The sample includes approximately 400,000 distinct CDR3 sequences, 25% to 40% of them seen just once. V gene TRBV7-2 combines with J gene TRBJ2-3, with a weak D call TRBD2 (5 bases). This TCR came from a human donor in good health (CMV status not recorded). Some clones in this sample may be carry-over from other donors' samples. The sample taken for sequencing was PBMCs. CDR3 DNA: TGTGCCAGCAGCTTTAAGTCCGGGGGCACAGATACGCAGTATTTT. Protein: CASSFKSGGTDTQYF.